This T cell receptor beta chain originates from a study of blood T cell repertoires in COVID-19. Overall study context: Samples came from the United States, Italy and Spain, spanning acute and convalescent COVID-19. From T cells, B-cell-depleted T cells, or PBMCs came the material, which was cDNA or gDNA.

Per the study methods: How many nucleated cells were present was estimated from reference gene primer amplification. The protocol was immunoSEQ multiplex PCR, while the TCRdb copy is restricted to in-frame clones and leaves out a portion. Clone size and V and J calls were adopted from that table, with D and trimming inferred from the DNA. This table holds 130,000 to 150,000 clones, approximately 80% found once. This clone has a single count. The CDR3 contains 17 residues. CDR1 SGDLS and CDR2 YYNGEE come from the germline V gene. V was pared by 4 bases and J by 0 bases, with 8 bases of the junction left unmatched.

Source material: peripheral blood. The J gene is TRBJ2-2, the V gene TRBV9; 8 nucleotides match TRBD1. This clonotype originated in a human donor with acute or convalescent COVID-19. The donor label of this sample is uncertain. CDR3 protein: CASSTPRDRTNTGELFF. CDR3 in DNA: TGTGCCAGCAGCACCCCCCGGGACAGGACGAACACCGGGGAGCTGTTTTTT.